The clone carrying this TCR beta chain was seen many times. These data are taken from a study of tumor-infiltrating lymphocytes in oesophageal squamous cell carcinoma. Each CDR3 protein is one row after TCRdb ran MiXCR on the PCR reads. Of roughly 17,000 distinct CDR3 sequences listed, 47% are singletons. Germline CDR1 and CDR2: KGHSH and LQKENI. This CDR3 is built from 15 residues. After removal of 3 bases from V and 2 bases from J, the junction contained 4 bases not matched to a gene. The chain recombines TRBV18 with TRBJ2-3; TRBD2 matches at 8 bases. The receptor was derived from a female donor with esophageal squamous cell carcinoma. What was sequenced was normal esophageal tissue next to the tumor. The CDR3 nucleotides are TGTGCCAGCTCACCGAGCGGGGGTGCCACAGATACGCAGTATTTT. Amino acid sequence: CASSPSGGATDTQYF.